This TCR beta chain was documented in a study of blood T cell repertoires in COVID-19. Study-wide background: Samples came from the United States, Italy and Spain, spanning acute and convalescent COVID-19. T cells, B-cell-depleted T cells, or PBMCs provided the cDNA or gDNA that served as material.

A few counts support this clone. Original handling: Reference gene primer amplification in the assay estimated nucleated cell counts. The protocol was immunoSEQ multiplex PCR, while the TCRdb copy is restricted to in-frame clones and leaves out a portion. That table supplies the V and J calls and clone size; D and trimming were determined from the DNA. There are 77,000 or so clones in the sample; around 85% occur only once, and 5.1% lies in the top ten. V was clipped by 5 bases and J by 5 bases; unmatched bases: 7. CDR3 length: 15 amino acids. Germline CDR1 is SNHLY and CDR2 is FYNNEI. What was sequenced was peripheral blood. The gene calls are TRBV2 and TRBJ2-1; TRBD2 agrees at 9 bases. The sequence was obtained from an elderly man with acute or convalescent COVID-19. This chain's CDR3 is CASSPRGRANNEQFF. In DNA form, the CDR3 reads TGTGCCAGCAGTCCACGCGGGAGGGCCAACAATGAGCAGTTCTTC.